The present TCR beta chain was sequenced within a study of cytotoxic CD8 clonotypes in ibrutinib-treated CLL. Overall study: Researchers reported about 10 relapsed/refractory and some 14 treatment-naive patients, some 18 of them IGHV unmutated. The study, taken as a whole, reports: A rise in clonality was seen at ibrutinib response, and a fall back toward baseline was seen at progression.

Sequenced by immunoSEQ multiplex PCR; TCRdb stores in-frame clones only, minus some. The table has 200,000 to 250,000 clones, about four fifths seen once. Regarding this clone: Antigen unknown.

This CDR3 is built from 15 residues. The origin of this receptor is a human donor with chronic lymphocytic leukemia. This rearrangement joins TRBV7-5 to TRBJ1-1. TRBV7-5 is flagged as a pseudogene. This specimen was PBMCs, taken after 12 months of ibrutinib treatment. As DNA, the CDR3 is TGTGTCAGAAGCACGAACAGGGAGGAGGACACTGAAGCTTTCTTT. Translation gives CVRSTNREEDTEAFF.